This T cell receptor beta chain was identified in a study of cytomegalovirus exposure and HLA in healthy donors. Across the whole study: The platform used for the roughly 130 validation repertoires matched that of the roughly 720 first-cohort repertoires, a later analysis reported. Overall study results and limits: The tendency of first-cohort TCR clusters to co-occur in the roughly 130 validation repertoires emerged from a later analysis. A list of around 160 TCR beta chains associated with cytomegalovirus was given.

Comment on this clone: No antigen is known for it.

Sequencing used immunoSEQ multiplex PCR; TCRdb keeps in-frame clones, though not all of them. The sample lists over 150,000 clones; 86% were seen once. Germline assignment: CDR1 SGHNT and CDR2 YYREEE (reference sequence). Trimming removed 0 bases from V and 7 bases from J; junction bases left unmatched: 6. The CDR3 extends over 14 amino acids. This chain uses TRBV5-4 with TRBJ2-7; 8 bases fit TRBD2. The TCR was taken from a human donor in good health. The sequencing sample was made of PBMCs. The chain's CDR3 is CASSLDGRAGEQYF. CDR3 in DNA: TGTGCCAGCAGCTTGGACGGGAGGGCAGGGGAGCAGTACTTC.